Below, one TCR beta chain is given with its context. What it recognizes is unknown. The treatment denotes: roughly 10-day PBMC culture with coronavirus spike peptide pools or control peptides (ViraFEST assay). Cells received half-medium changes with fresh IL-2 medium on days 3 and 7. This sample was included in a study of vaccination and CD4 T cells after COVID-19. Study-wide background: In the convalescent cohort, there were six males and four females, two of them Hispanic.

Whole-study results and caveats: A nonsignificant median increase from around 21 to 38 SARS-CoV-2-reactive clonotypes was observed.

The CDR3 totals 16 residues. With 1 base clipped from V and 1 base from J, the junction kept 6 bases outside the gene matches. From germline, CDR1 is LNHDA and CDR2 SQIVND (reference sequence). Sequencing of cultured CD4+ T cell DNA used the Oncomine TCR Beta short-read assay. The source of extracted genomic DNA was cultured CD4+ T cells. TCRdb fed the PCR reads into MiXCR, producing one record per CDR3 protein. The table records 15,000 to 20,000 distinct CDR3 sequences, around 46% of them present only once. The chain joins TRBV19 to TRBJ1-1; 7 bases are shared with TRBD1. The TCR originated in a human donor who had recovered from COVID-19. Sequences were derived from CD4+ T cells from blood, cultured in vitro, sampled before SARS-CoV-2 vaccination. CDR3 in DNA: TGTGCCAGTAGTATAGCTACAGGGGTCCCGAACACTGAAGCTTTCTTT. It translates to CASSIATGVPNTEAFF.